A single T cell receptor beta chain is shown here with its context. Its antigen remains unknown. The source of the sample is a study of yellow fever vaccine responses in identical twins. Findings and caveats of the study: Twins reportedly appeared to share part of their vaccine T cell response while keeping part individual.

In TCRdb, the RT-PCR reads were re-called with MiXCR into one record per CDR3 protein. The sample has under 2,000 distinct CDR3 sequences, over 80% seen once. CDR3 length: 12 amino acids. CDR1 and CDR2 from the germline V gene are LNHNV and YYDKDF (reference sequence). Trimming cost V 4 bases and J 11 bases, with 12 bases left between them. The receptor comes from a young woman who received the yellow fever vaccine. Here the sequenced sample was T cells from blood (PBMCs), unsorted or a sorted subset (not recorded which), taken before or after yellow fever vaccination (not recorded which). V and J are TRBV15 and TRBJ1-5, with D perhaps TRBD1 (5 bases). The CDR3 protein is CATSILGGTQHF. CDR3 bases: TGTGCCACCAGCATACTGGGGGGGACCCAGCATTTT.